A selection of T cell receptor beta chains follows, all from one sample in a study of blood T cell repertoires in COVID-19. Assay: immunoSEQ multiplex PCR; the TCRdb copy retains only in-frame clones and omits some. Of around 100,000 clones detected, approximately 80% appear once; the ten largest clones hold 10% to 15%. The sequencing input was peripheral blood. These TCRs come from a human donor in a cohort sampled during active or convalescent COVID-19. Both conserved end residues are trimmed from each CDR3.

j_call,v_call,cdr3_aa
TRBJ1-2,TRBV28,ASSLDGNYGYT
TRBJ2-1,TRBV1,TSSQVRSGGPDYNEQF
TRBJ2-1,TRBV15,ATSREGPSGGSEQF
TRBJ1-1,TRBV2,ASSVRGGTEAF
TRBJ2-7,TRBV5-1,ASSWTASGEQY
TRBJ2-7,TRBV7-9,ASSNRGHEQY
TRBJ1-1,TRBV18,ASSRREVLNTEAF
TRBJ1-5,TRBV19,ASSIGQQYSNQPQH
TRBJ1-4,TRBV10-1,ASSDYYRDRDEKLF
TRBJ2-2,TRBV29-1,SVLAGQYRSGELF
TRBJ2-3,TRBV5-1,ASSLVPGTGSSSTDTQY
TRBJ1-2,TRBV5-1,ASSLVGADGYT
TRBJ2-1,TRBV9,AGPERGPYNEQF
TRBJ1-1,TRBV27,ASSLFEGQGKAF
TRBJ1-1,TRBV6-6,ASSYSAGYTEAF
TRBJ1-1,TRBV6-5,ASKDGQLNTEAF
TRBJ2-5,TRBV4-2,ASSEQGIEETQY
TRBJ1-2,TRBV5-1,ASSLGQGEGYT
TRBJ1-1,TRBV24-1,ATSDRHRDNPAGTEAF
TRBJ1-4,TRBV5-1,ASSPWTGGANEKLF
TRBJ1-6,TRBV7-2,ASSFGDRVGSPLH
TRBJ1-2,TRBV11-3,ASSLGRTEYGYT
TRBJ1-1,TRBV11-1,ASRFKGAETEAF
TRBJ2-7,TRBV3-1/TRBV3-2,ASSHFIAGTGRYEQY
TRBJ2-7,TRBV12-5,ASGLGIGGEQY
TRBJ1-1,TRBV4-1,ASSQEVQGWTEAF